The clone carrying this TCR beta chain was seen at least ten times. The CDR3 has 13 amino acids. The germline CDR1 and CDR2 sequences are SGHRS and YFSETQ. V gave up 4 bases and J gave up 2 bases, with 7 bases separating them. Using its own MiXCR run on the RT-PCR reads, TCRdb lists one record per CDR3 protein. The table shows fewer than 95,000 distinct CDR3 sequences, with around 5% occurring only once. This sample was taken from a study of patients and donors after allogeneic stem cell transplantation. The sample taken for sequencing was blood, either unsorted or a sorted T cell fraction (not recorded which). This receptor was taken from a human donor who was either an allogeneic HSCT recipient or a stem cell or donor lymphocyte infusion donor (not recorded which). It is not recorded whose cells these are; they may come from a transplant donor. The J gene is TRBJ2-1, the V gene TRBV5-1, with a possible D match to TRBD1 (6 bases). Here the CDR3 DNA reads TGCGCCAGCAGCCGGGACACCTACAATGAGCAGTTCTTC. This gives the protein CASSRDTYNEQFF.